Given below is one TCR beta chain in context. Its target is not known. The record originates from a study of T-cell reconstitution after alpha-beta-depleted transplantation in children. Study-level findings and limits: The study reportedly traced alpha-beta T cells about two months after transplant to several hundred expanded graft clones.

Using unique molecular identifiers, the investigators prepared the TCRbeta library. TCRdb itself ran the PCR reads through MiXCR, one entry per CDR3 protein. Found here are a few hundred thousand distinct CDR3 sequences, over 10% of them singletons; the top ten hold about 2.2%. V shed 6 bases and J shed 6 bases, with 12 bases lying between them. Per the germline V gene, CDR1 is SGHTA and CDR2 is FQGTGA. The CDR3 length is 13 residues. The sequencing here drew on PBMCs, mostly from graft donor cells, taken 360 days after TCRalphabeta/CD19-depleted stem cell transplant. The chain employs TRBV7-3 and TRBJ2-1; D may be TRBD1 (6 bases). The sequence was obtained from a male patient aged 5 to 17 who had a stem cell transplant for acute myeloid leukemia, so the T cells may come from the graft donor. CDR3 DNA: TGTGCCAGCAGGCAAACAGGGACCAATGAGCAGTTCTTC. Amino acid sequence: CASRQTGTNEQFF.